This is a list of T cell receptor beta chains from one sample in a study of beta chain features in type 1 diabetes. TCRdb's table, derived via immunoSEQ multiplex PCR, lists solely in-frame clones and lacks some. The sample yields about 150,000 clones, over 8.5% seen once. Sample: central memory CD4+ T cells from blood. Receptor source: a man between 18 and 35 years old in good health. CDR3s include the opening cysteine and the closing phenylalanine or tryptophan. D genes are given only for firm matches. The size field is filled for only some rows; it gives once, few, many or a size class.

d_call	j_call	clone_size	v_call	cdr3_aa	cdr3_nt
TRBD2	TRBJ2-1	-	TRBV13	CASSLDKWGLAGGDDEQFF	TGTGCCAGCAGCTTAGATAAATGGGGACTAGCGGGAGGGGACGATGAGCAGTTCTTC
-	TRBJ1-1	-	TRBV20-1	CSVGGRTEAFF	TGCAGTGTGGGGGGGCGGACTGAAGCTTTCTTT
-	TRBJ2-7	few	TRBV9	CASSVDPNYSYEQYF	TGTGCCAGCAGCGTAGATCCCAACTACTCCTACGAGCAGTACTTC
-	TRBJ2-4	-	TRBV15	CATSREGGNIQYF	TGTGCCACCAGCCGCGAGGGGGGAAACATTCAGTACTTC
-	TRBJ1-2	few	TRBV28	CASSGTQGGYGYTF	TGTGCCAGCAGTGGGACACAGGGAGGCTATGGCTACACCTTC
TRBD1	TRBJ2-1	-	TRBV4-2	CASSRDRGRGANEQFF	TGTGCCAGCAGCCGGGACAGGGGGCGGGGAGCGAATGAGCAGTTCTTC
TRBD2	TRBJ2-7	-	TRBV5-1	CASSLAAVSGSGEQYF	TGCGCCAGCAGCTTGGCAGCGGTGAGCGGGAGTGGAGAGCAGTACTTC
-	TRBJ1-5	-	TRBV9	CASSSPNQPQHF	TGTGCCAGCAGCTCCCCCAATCAGCCCCAGCATTTT
TRBD2	TRBJ2-3	-	TRBV5-4	CASGPGGPSTDTQYF	TGTGCCAGCGGTCCGGGGGGGCCCAGCACAGATACGCAGTATTTT
-	TRBJ2-1	few	TRBV7-3	CASSSGSTSNEQFF	TGTGCCAGCAGCTCTGGATCAACTAGCAATGAGCAGTTCTTC
-	TRBJ1-1	-	TRBV7-9	CASSRRQNTEAFF	TGTGCCAGCAGCCGGCGACAGAACACTGAAGCTTTCTTT
-	TRBJ1-1	-	TRBV29-1	CSGLDTEAFF	TGCAGTGGGTTGGACACTGAAGCTTTCTTT
-	TRBJ2-7	-	TRBV5-6	CASSYNDGLYEQYF	TGTGCCAGCAGCTACAATGACGGCCTCTACGAGCAGTACTTC
-	TRBJ2-2	-	TRBV4-1	CASSQEIGELFF	TGCGCCAGCAGCCAAGAAATCGGGGAGCTGTTTTTT
-	TRBJ1-2	few	TRBV6-5	CASSSTGSPRGYGYTF	TGTGCCAGCAGTTCGACAGGAAGCCCGAGGGGCTATGGCTACACCTTC
-	TRBJ1-2	many	TRBV18	CASSPGNADGYTF	TGTGCCAGCTCACCCGGGAACGCTGATGGCTACACCTTC
TRBD2	TRBJ2-4	-	TRBV7-3	CASSLVASGRPKNIQYF	TGTGCCAGCAGCTTAGTGGCTAGCGGGAGGCCCAAAAACATTCAGTACTTC
-	TRBJ2-2	few	TRBV7-9	CASSPVRADTGELFF	TGTGCCAGCAGCCCGGTCAGGGCAGACACCGGGGAGCTGTTTTTT
TRBD2	TRBJ2-3	-	TRBV5-6	CASSRSGRRGSTDTQYF	TGTGCCAGCAGCCGCTCGGGAAGGCGGGGGAGCACAGATACGCAGTATTTT
-	TRBJ2-3	few	TRBV10-3	CAISESIIGDTQYF	TGTGCCATCAGTGAGTCGATTATAGGAGATACGCAGTATTTT
TRBD2	TRBJ2-3	-	TRBV30	CAWDGGGDTQYF	TGTGCCTGGGACGGGGGGGGAGATACGCAGTATTTT
TRBD1	TRBJ1-4	-	TRBV29-1	CSAGQGGTNEKLFF	TGCAGCGCCGGACAGGGTGGTACTAATGAAAAACTGTTTTTT
TRBD2	TRBJ2-3	-	TRBV5-1	CASSLGALAASTDTQYF	TGCGCCAGCAGCTTGGGGGCACTAGCGGCTAGCACAGATACGCAGTATTTT
-	TRBJ1-6	many	TRBV30	CAWSRLSYNSPLHF	TGTGCCTGGAGTCGGCTCTCCTATAATTCACCCCTCCACTTT
-	TRBJ2-7	few	TRBV9	CASSPLGISYEQYF	TGTGCCAGCAGCCCCCTCGGGATTTCCTACGAGCAGTACTTC
-	TRBJ1-1	-	TRBV2	CASTAGVGAEAFF	TGTGCCAGCACGGCAGGGGTTGGGGCTGAAGCTTTCTTT
-	TRBJ1-6	-	TRBV7-9	CASSLGRGNPNSPLHF	TGTGCCAGCAGCTTAGGGCGAGGGAACCCAAATTCACCCCTCCACTTT
-	TRBJ2-5	-	TRBV2	CASSARRGGSQETQYF	TGTGCCAGCAGTGCCCGTCGGGGAGGAAGCCAAGAGACCCAGTACTTC
-	TRBJ2-5	-	TRBV9	CASSSWETQYF	TGTGCCAGCAGCTCGTGGGAGACCCAGTACTTC
-	TRBJ1-2	few	TRBV10-3	CAISDLPKGGYTF	TGTGCCATCAGTGATTTACCCAAGGGGGGCTACACCTTC
-	TRBJ2-1	few	TRBV6-1	CASTLGALGYNEQFF	TGTGCCAGCACCCTGGGCGCTTTAGGCTACAATGAGCAGTTCTTC
TRBD2	TRBJ2-4	-	TRBV4-2	CASSQERRGGSIQYF	TGTGCCAGCAGCCAAGAGAGAAGGGGCGGGAGTATTCAGTACTTC
TRBD2	TRBJ2-1	-	TRBV7-2	CASSFRGSDNEQFF	TGTGCCAGCAGCTTCCGCGGGAGCGACAATGAGCAGTTCTTC
-	TRBJ1-1	-	TRBV30	CAWRLRGGSTEAFF	TGTGCCTGGAGGCTGAGGGGAGGGTCCACTGAAGCTTTCTTT
-	TRBJ2-5	-	TRBV11-3	CASSLEGPGYGETQYF	TGTGCCAGCAGCTTAGAGGGTCCAGGGTACGGGGAGACCCAGTACTTC
TRBD1	TRBJ1-2	-	TRBV4-2	CASSRGTGGRNYGYTF	TGTGCCAGCAGCCGAGGGACAGGGGGCAGGAACTATGGCTACACCTTC
-	TRBJ2-3	few	TRBV7-9	CASSFETDTQYF	TGTGCCAGCAGCTTTGAAACAGATACGCAGTATTTT
-	TRBJ2-1	-	TRBV4-3	CASSHSSTGTSYNEQFF	TGCGCCAGCAGCCATTCTTCTACCGGGACATCCTACAATGAGCAGTTCTTC
-	TRBJ2-7	-	TRBV11-3	CASSPDSYEQYF	TGTGCCAGCAGCCCCGACTCCTACGAGCAGTACTTC
-	TRBJ2-7	-	TRBV6-6	CASSPRTANYEQYF	TGTGCCAGCAGTCCCAGGACAGCGAACTACGAGCAGTACTTC
-	TRBJ1-5	once	TRBV27	CASSLGRGTQPQHF	TGTGCCAGCAGTCTCGGCAGGGGCACTCAGCCCCAGCATTTT
-	TRBJ1-6	-	TRBV9	CASSPIYNSPLHF	TGTGCCAGCAGCCCTATATATAATTCACCCCTCCACTTT
-	TRBJ2-2	few	TRBV7-3	CASSPTGTSSGELFF	TGTGCCAGCAGCCCAACGGGCACCTCGTCCGGGGAGCTGTTTTTT
-	TRBJ2-5	-	TRBV2	CASSGNGAGRTKTQYF	TGTGCCAGCAGTGGCAATGGCGCGGGACGAACCAAGACCCAGTACTTC
TRBD1	TRBJ1-5	few	TRBV18	CASSSLTGYNQPQHF	TGTGCCAGCTCATCCCTGACAGGGTACAATCAGCCCCAGCATTTT
TRBD1	TRBJ2-3	-	TRBV14	CASSRRPGQGSTDTQYF	TGTGCCAGCAGCCGACGCCCGGGACAGGGGAGCACAGATACGCAGTATTTT
TRBD1	TRBJ2-3	-	TRBV12-5	CASGPGQGPTDTQYF	TGTGCTAGTGGTCCCGGACAGGGGCCCACAGATACGCAGTATTTT
TRBD2	TRBJ2-7	-	TRBV7-9	CASSVAGAGEQYF	TGTGCCAGCAGCGTAGCGGGGGCCGGCGAGCAGTACTTC
-	TRBJ1-3	few	TRBV29-1	CSVSGTVTSGNTIYF	TGCAGCGTAAGCGGGACTGTTACCTCTGGAAACACCATATATTTT
-	TRBJ2-7	-	TRBV14	CASSPRLSGAYEQYF	TGTGCCAGCAGCCCGAGACTGAGTGGGGCTTACGAGCAGTACTTC
TRBD1	TRBJ2-7	few	TRBV28	CASSPPGQASGEQYF	TGTGCCAGCAGCCCCCCGGGACAGGCCTCCGGCGAGCAGTACTTC
-	TRBJ2-6	many	TRBV4-3	CASSREQGNGANVLTF	TGCGCCAGCAGCCGGGAACAGGGTAACGGGGCCAACGTCCTGACTTTC
TRBD1	TRBJ1-5	few	TRBV29-1	CSVEDLYGTGRQPQHF	TGCAGCGTTGAAGATTTATACGGGACAGGGCGTCAGCCCCAGCATTTT